This TCR beta chain originates from a study of shared clonotypes between healthy human individuals. Positive CCR7 selection of CD45RO-negative cells yielded the naive CD8 cells, and terminally differentiated effector memory CD45RA+ cells were excluded. Profiled with immunoSEQ multiplex PCR; TCRdb holds only in-frame clones, not every one. Of about 2.1 million clones detected, 90% to 95% appear once; the ten largest clones hold about 1.7%. The V gene lost 4 bases and the J gene lost 3 bases, with 13 bases spanning the gap. The germline V gene has CDR1 SGHAT and CDR2 FQNNGV. CDR3 length: 14 residues. The TCR sequence derives from a man aged 18 to 29 in good health. Some clones in this sample may be carry-over from other donors' samples. The chain carries TRBV11-2 and TRBJ2-7, with a possible D match to TRBD2 (6 bases). Sequencing used naive CD8+ T cells from PBMCs. The CDR3 reads CASSYLGGGYEQYF. As DNA, the CDR3 is TGTGCCAGCAGCTACCTGGGGGGTGGCTACGAGCAGTACTTC. The whole variable domain, filled in from reference TRBV11-2 and TRBJ2-7, reads EAGVAQSPRYKIIEKRQSVAFWCNPISGHATLYWYQQILGQGPKLLIQFQNNGVVDDSQLPKDRFSAERLKGVDSTLKIQPAKLEDSAVYLCASSYLGGGYEQYFGPGTRLTVT.